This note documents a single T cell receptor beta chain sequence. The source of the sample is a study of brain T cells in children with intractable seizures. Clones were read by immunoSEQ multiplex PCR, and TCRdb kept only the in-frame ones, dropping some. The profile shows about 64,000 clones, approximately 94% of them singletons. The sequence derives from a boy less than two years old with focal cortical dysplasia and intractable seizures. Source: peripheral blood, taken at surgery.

The CDR3 region is CASSEDGTNTGELFF. The CDR3 DNA reads as TGTGCCAGCAGTGAGGACGGAACGAACACCGGGGAGCTGTTTTTT. This sequence joins TRBV2 and TRBJ2-2; D gene uncertain. V was clipped by 3 bases and J by 0 bases, with 8 bases between them. The CDR3 runs 15 residues. Germline V gene sequence: CDR1 SNHLY, CDR2 FYNNEI.